This TCR beta chain stems from a study of blood T cell repertoires in COVID-19. Across the whole study: Spain, Italy and the United States supplied samples that represented acute and convalescent COVID-19.

Sequencing was performed with immunoSEQ multiplex PCR; in TCRdb, only in-frame clones are kept and a portion is missing. This table has around 180,000 clones, approximately 83% appearing once. Unmatched junction bases numbered 2, after V lost 2 bases and J lost 0 bases. Germline V CDR1 and CDR2: MNHEY, SVGAGI. The CDR3 contains 16 residues. Sequencing used peripheral blood. The source of this sequence is a man aged 60 to 75 with acute or convalescent COVID-19. The chain links TRBV6-5 to TRBJ2-1; TRBD2 matches 9 bases. CDR3 loop: CASSYELAGSYNEQFF. The CDR3 DNA is TGTGCCAGCAGTTACGAACTAGCGGGCTCCTACAATGAGCAGTTCTTC.